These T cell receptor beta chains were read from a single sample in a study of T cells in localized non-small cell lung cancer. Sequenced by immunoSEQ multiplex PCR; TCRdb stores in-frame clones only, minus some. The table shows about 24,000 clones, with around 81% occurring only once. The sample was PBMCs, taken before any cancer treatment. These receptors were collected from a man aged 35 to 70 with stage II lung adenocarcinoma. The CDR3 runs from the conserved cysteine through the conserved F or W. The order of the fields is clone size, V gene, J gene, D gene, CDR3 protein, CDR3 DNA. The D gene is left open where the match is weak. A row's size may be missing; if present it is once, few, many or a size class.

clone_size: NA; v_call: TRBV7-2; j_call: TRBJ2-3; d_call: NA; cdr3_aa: CASSSRDFLDTQYF; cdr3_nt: TGTGCCAGCAGCTCCCGGGATTTTTTAGATACGCAGTATTTT
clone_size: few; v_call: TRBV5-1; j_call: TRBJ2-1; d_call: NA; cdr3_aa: CASSLAQGSYNEQFF; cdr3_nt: TGCGCCAGCAGCTTGGCCCAGGGCAGCTACAATGAGCAGTTCTTC
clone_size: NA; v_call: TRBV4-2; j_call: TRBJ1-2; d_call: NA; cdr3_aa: CASSQGRSGGNNYGYTF; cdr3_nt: TGTGCCAGCAGCCAAGGGAGGTCGGGGGGTAATAACTATGGCTACACCTTC
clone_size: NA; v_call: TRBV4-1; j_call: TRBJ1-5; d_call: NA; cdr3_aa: CASRREGGSGPQHF; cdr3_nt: TGCGCCAGCAGACGAGAGGGGGGATCGGGGCCCCAGCATTTT
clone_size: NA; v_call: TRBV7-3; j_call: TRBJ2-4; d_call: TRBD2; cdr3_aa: CASSPGLAGTKNIQYF; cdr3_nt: TGTGCCAGCAGCCCGGGACTAGCGGGGACCAAAAACATTCAGTACTTC
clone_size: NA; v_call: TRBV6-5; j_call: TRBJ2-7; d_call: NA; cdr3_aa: CASKTFYEQYF; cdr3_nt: TGTGCCAGCAAGACCTTCTACGAGCAGTACTTC
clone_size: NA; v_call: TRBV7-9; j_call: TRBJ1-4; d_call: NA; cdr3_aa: CASSHPRQNEKLFF; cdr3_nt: TGTGCCAGCAGCCACCCGAGGCAAAATGAAAAACTGTTTTTT
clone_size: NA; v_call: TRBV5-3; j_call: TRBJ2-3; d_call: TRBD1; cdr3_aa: CARSGGQKYVFTDTQYF; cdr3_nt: TGTGCCAGAAGCGGGGGACAGAAGTATGTCTTCACAGATACGCAGTATTTT
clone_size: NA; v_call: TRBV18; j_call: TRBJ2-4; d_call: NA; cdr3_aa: CASSLSSSQLAKNIQYF; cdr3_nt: TGTGCCAGCTCACTCAGTTCCTCGCAGCTAGCCAAAAACATTCAGTACTTC
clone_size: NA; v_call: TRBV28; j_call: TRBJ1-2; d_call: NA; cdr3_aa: CASKTGLRGYTF; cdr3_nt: TGTGCCAGCAAGACGGGACTCAGGGGTTACACCTTC
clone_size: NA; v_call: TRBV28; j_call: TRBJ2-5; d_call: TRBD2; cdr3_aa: CASSQIGGGYQETQYF; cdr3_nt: TGTGCCAGCAGTCAGATCGGCGGGGGGTACCAAGAGACCCAGTACTTC
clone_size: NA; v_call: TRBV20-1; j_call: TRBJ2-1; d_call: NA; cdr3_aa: CSARPENEQFF; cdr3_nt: TGCAGTGCTAGACCGGAGAATGAGCAGTTCTTC
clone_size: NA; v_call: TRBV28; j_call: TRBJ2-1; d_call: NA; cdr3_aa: CASRGTRLSHNEQFF; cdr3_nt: TGTGCCAGCAGGGGGACAAGGCTATCTCACAATGAGCAGTTCTTC
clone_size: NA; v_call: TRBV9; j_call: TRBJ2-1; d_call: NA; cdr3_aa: CASSVATSNNEQFF; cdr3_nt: TGTGCCAGCAGCGTAGCTACTAGTAACAATGAGCAGTTCTTC
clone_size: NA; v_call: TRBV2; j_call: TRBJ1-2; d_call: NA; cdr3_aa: CASSLSRQGSYGYTF; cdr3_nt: TGTGCCAGCAGCCTGAGCCGGCAGGGGTCCTATGGCTACACCTTC
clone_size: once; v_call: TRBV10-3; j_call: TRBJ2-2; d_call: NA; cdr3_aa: CAARTVGGELFF; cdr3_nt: TGTGCCGCCCGTACCGTTGGCGGGGAGCTGTTTTTT
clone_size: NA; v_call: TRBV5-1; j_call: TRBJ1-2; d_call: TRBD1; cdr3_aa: CASSLEGTGGDGYTF; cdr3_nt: TGCGCCAGCAGCTTGGAAGGCACAGGGGGCGATGGCTACACCTTC
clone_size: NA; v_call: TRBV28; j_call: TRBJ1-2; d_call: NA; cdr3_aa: CASRDTGTLDTVYGYTF; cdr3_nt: TGTGCCAGCAGGGATACCGGGACATTGGACACCGTCTATGGCTACACCTTC
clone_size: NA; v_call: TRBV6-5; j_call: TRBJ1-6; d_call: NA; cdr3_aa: CASSYSAQNNSPLHF; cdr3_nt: TGTGCCAGCAGTTACTCAGCCCAGAATAATTCACCCCTCCACTTT
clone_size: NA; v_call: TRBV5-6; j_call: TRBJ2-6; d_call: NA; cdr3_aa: CASSLTGSGANVLTF; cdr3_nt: TGTGCCAGCAGCTTGACAGGGTCTGGGGCCAACGTCCTGACTTTC
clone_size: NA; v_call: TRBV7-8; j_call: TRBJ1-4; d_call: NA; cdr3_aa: CASSLVFGASGKLFF; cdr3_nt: TGTGCCAGCAGCTTAGTCTTTGGGGCGTCTGGAAAACTGTTTTTT
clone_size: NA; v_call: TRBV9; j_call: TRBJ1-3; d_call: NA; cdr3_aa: CASSPWIGNTIYF; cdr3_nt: TGTGCCAGCAGCCCCTGGATCGGAAACACCATATATTTT
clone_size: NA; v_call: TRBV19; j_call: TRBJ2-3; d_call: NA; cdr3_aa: CASSMGGSTDTQYF; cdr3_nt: TGTGCCAGTAGTATGGGCGGTAGCACAGATACGCAGTATTTT
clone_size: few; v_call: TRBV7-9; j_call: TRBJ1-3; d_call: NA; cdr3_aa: CASSLGGTGNTIYF; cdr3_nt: TGTGCCAGCAGCTTAGGTGGCACCGGAAACACCATATATTTT
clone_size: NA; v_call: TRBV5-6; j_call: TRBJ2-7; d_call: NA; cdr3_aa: CASSLAYRYEQYF; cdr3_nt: TGTGCCAGCAGCTTGGCCTATCGCTACGAGCAGTACTTC